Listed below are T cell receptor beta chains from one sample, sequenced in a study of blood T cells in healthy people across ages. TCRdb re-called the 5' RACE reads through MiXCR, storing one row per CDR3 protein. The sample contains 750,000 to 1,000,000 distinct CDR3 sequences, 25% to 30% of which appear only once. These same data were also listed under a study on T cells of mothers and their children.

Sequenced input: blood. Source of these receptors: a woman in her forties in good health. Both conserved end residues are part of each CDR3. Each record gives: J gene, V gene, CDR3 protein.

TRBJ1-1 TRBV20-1 CSANVQGTEAFF
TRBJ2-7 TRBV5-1 CASSLGQTPYEQYF
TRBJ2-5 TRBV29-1 CSVVQRETQYF
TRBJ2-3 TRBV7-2 CASSPGLAGWSGDTQYF
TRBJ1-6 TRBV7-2 CASTRQDGPNSPLHF
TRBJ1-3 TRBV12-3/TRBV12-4 CASSFVSGTGGGNTIYF
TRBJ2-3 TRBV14 CASSRETGMDTQYF
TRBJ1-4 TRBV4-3 CASSQDREGFEKLFF
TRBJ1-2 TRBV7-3 CASSLHGGNYGYTF
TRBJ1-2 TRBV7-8 CASSLRTADLFAGYTF
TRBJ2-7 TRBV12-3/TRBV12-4 CASSDRAEQYF
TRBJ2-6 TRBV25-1 CASSDNRFSASGANVLTF
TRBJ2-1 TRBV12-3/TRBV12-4 CASSPLADEQFF
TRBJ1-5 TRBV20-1 CSALTGTMNQPQHF
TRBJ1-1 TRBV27 CASSFSGSLEAFF
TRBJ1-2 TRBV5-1 CASSLEGTGSHYGYTF
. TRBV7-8 CASCPWDKGYEQYF
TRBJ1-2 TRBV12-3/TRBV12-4 CASSDGTFGGYTF
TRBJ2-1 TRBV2 CASSLEGGHNEQFF
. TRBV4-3 CASSQDIGQNYEQYF
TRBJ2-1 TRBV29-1 CSVYTSGETQFF
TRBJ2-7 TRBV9 CASSVLTGTGAEQYF
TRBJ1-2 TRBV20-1 CSARDPKAGGVDGYTF
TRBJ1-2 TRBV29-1 CSVEEPGQRSYGYTF
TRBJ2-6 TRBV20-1 CSARTGSGANVLTF
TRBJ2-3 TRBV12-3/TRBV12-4 CASSPRRTGADTDTQYF
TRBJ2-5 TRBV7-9 CAYGATETQYF
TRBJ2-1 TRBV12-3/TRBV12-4 CVSSLGVSPGDEQFF
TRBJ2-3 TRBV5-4 CASSPWTAGIRTDTQYF
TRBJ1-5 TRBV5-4 CASSLGGQGDNQPQHF
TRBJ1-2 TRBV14 CASSQVRNYGYTF
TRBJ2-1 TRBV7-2 CASSLAPTTNEQFF
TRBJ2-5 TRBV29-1 CSVDGARGETQYF
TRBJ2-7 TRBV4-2 CASSPQGAGVAYEQYF
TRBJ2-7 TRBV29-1 CSVGTERSGPNYEQYF
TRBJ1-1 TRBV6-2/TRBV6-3 CASSPGGRGAVNTEAFF